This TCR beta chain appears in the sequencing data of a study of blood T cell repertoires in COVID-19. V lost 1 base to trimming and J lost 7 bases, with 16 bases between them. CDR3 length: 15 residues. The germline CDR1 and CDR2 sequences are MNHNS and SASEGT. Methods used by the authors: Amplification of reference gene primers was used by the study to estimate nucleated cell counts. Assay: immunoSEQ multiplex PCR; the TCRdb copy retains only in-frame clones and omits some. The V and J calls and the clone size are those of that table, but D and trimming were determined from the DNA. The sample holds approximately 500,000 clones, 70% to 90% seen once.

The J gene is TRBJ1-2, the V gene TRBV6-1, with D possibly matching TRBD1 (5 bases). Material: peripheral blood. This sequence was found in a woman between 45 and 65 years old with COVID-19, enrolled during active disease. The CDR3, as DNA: TGTGCCAGCAGTGAAGACCCAGGCCGCAGGGCTGGCTACACCTTC. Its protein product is CASSEDPGRRAGYTF.